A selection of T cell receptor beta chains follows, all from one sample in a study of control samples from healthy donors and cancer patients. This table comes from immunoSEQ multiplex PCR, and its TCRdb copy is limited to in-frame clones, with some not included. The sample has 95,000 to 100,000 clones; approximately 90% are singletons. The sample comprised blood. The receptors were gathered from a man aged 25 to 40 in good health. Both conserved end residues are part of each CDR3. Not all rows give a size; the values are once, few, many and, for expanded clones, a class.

CASSHLAGVETQYF	-	TRBJ2-5	TRBV19
CASSLTSGNTDTQYF	-	TRBJ2-3	TRBV28
CASSEKYRQGSTEAFF	-	TRBJ1-1	TRBV6-1
CASSSTMYQETQYF	-	TRBJ2-5	TRBV27
CAWSPPGGVGNQPQHF	-	TRBJ1-5	TRBV30
CASSPPGGETQYF	few	TRBJ2-5	TRBV18
CANDRDRGLRGGTEAFF	-	TRBJ1-1	TRBV5-3
CASSLTRVGNEQFF	once	TRBJ2-1	TRBV27
CASSQVKRSGSGEQFF	-	TRBJ2-1	TRBV4-2
CASSTQGQFLNKESDTQYF	-	TRBJ2-3	TRBV2
CASSYLKDSRLGTDTQYF	-	TRBJ2-3	TRBV6-2/TRBV6-3
CAWKSVGGADTQYF	-	TRBJ2-3	TRBV30
CAWSAGTRTDTQYF	few	TRBJ2-3	TRBV30
CSVESGNTGTEAFF	once	TRBJ1-1	TRBV29-1
CATRPGGSYEQYF	-	TRBJ2-7	TRBV15
CASSLGWYTEAFF	few	TRBJ1-1	TRBV11-2
CASSRRSSRGEFKYNEQFF	-	TRBJ2-1	TRBV7-9
CASSLWSGGYTF	-	TRBJ1-2	TRBV28
CAWSVGGSYNSPLHF	-	TRBJ1-6	TRBV30
CASSSGRTGGPPGANVLTF	-	TRBJ2-6	TRBV7-3
CAWRSPGQPEPKKETQYF	-	TRBJ2-5	TRBV30
CASSLRASGTDTQYF	-	TRBJ2-3	TRBV7-9
CASSYAGARNTEAFF	once	TRBJ1-1	TRBV27
CASSYTGGTEAFF	-	TRBJ1-1	TRBV6-2/TRBV6-3
CASSSGGGQTPLHF	once	TRBJ1-6	TRBV7-3
CASREGTGVNQPQHF	-	TRBJ1-5	TRBV19
CASSYRLGQGGYEQYF	-	TRBJ2-7	TRBV6-2/TRBV6-3
CASSQETDPNSPLHF	-	TRBJ1-6	TRBV4-2
CASSQGTSSGHGYTF	few	TRBJ1-2	TRBV4-2
CATSDPGQGLTNEKLFF	-	TRBJ1-4	TRBV24-1
CASRFKRDSNQPQHF	once	TRBJ1-5	TRBV6-5
CASSTRPPGSRGEEVKLFF	-	TRBJ1-4	TRBV19
CASSLDRGHTYNSPLHF	-	TRBJ1-6	TRBV28
CASSFTGPGNGYTF	-	TRBJ1-2	TRBV28
CASSQRDREGETQYF	-	TRBJ2-5	TRBV4-1
CASRSSGRNEQFF	-	TRBJ2-1	TRBV12-3/TRBV12-4
CASLGQGSDTQYF	-	TRBJ2-3	TRBV12-3/TRBV12-4
CASSVVEGVFTEAFF	-	TRBJ1-1	TRBV9
CASSSGGRVDTQYF	-	TRBJ2-3	TRBV6-1
CASSYFRGDTGELFF	once	TRBJ2-2	TRBV6-2/TRBV6-3
CASSIVRPNFGNTIYF	-	TRBJ1-3	TRBV19
CASSEPDREGGYTF	-	TRBJ1-2	TRBV25-1
CASSQSPAPASEQYF	-	TRBJ2-7	TRBV3-1/TRBV3-2
CASSSKYRGAKGYTF	-	TRBJ1-2	TRBV5-6
CASSLEGNTEAFF	-	TRBJ1-1	TRBV11-2
CASSQARTNGEKLFF	few	TRBJ1-4	TRBV3-1/TRBV3-2
CASTPQPGGAASPTNEKLFF	-	TRBJ1-4	TRBV19